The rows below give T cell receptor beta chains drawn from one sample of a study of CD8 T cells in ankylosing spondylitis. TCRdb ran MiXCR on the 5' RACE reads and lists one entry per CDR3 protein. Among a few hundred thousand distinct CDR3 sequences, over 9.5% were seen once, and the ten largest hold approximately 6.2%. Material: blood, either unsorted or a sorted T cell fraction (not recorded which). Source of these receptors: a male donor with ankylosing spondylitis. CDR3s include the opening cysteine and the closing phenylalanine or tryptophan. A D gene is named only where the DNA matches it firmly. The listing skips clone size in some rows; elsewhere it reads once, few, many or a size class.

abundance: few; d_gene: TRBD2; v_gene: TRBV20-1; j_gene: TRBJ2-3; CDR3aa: CSARSSGHSTDTQYF; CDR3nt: TGCAGTGCTAGGTCTAGCGGGCATAGCACAGATACGCAGTATTTT
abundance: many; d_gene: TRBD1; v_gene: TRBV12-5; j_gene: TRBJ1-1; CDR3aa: CASASDREAFF; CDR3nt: TGTGCTAGTGCCTCGGACAGGGAAGCTTTCTTT
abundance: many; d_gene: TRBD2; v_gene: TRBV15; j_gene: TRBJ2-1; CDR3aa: CATSRPETSPHEQFF; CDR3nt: TGTGCCACCAGCAGGCCGGAGACTAGCCCCCATGAGCAGTTCTTC
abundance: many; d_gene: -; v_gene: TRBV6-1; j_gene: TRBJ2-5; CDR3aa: CASSEWETKVETQYF; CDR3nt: TGTGCCAGCAGTGAATGGGAGACAAAGGTGGAGACCCAGTACTTC
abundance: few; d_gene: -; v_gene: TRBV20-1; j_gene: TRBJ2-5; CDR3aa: CSAREAAEETQYF; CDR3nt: TGCAGTGCGAGAGAGGCAGCGGAAGAGACCCAGTACTTC
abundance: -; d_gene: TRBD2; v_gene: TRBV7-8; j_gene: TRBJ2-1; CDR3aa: CASSLSEAGGSSSYNEQFF; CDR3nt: TGTGCCAGCAGCTTATCCGAAGCGGGAGGGTCAAGCTCCTACAATGAGCAGTTCTTC
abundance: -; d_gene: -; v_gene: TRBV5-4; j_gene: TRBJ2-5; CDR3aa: CASSGSISQETQYF; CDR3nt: TGTGCCAGCAGCGGGAGTATCTCCCAAGAGACCCAGTACTTC
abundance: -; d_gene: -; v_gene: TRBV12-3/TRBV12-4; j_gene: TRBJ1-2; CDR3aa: CASMIRGKANYGYTF; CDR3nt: TGTGCCAGCATGATCCGGGGAAAAGCTAACTATGGCTACACCTTC
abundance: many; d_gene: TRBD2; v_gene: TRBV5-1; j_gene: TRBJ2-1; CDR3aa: CASSLGLAADEQFF; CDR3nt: TGCGCCAGCAGCTTGGGACTAGCGGCGGATGAGCAGTTCTTC
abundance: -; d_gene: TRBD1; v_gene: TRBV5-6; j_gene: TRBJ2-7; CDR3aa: CASRTTGGEAYEQYF; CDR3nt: TGTGCCAGCAGGACAACAGGGGGTGAAGCCTACGAGCAGTACTTC
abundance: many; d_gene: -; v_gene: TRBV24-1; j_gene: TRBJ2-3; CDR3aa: CATSASRSTQYF; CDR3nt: TGTGCCACCAGTGCCTCTAGGTCCACGCAGTATTTT
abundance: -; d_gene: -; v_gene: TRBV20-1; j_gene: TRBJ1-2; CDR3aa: CSARDYEKDLSYGYTF; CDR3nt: TGCAGTGCTAGAGATTACGAGAAGGATCTTAGCTATGGCTACACCTTC
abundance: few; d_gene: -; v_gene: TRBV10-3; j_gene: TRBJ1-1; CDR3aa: CAAADRENTEAFF; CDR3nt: TGTGCCGCTGCGGACAGAGAGAACACTGAAGCTTTCTTT
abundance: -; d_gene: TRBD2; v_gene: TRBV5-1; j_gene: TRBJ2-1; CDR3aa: CASSADSGSLDEQFF; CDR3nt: TGCGCCAGCAGCGCAGACAGCGGGAGTTTGGATGAGCAGTTCTTC